This TCR beta chain appears in the sequencing data of a study of post-analysis software for immune sequencing data. Study context: Some patients lacked subtype; others had relapsing-remitting, secondary progressive or progressive-relapsing disease. General observations from the study: A handful of TRBV segments occurring more often in patients than controls included TRBV5-6, TRBV5-1 and TRBV20-1. Versus controls, multiple sclerosis patients showed significantly lower diversity (normalized Chao1). By F measure, strong co-clustering occurred among samples prepared in the same batch.

The CDR3 runs to 13 residues. V shed 0 bases, J shed 6 bases, and the junction held 2 bases outside the gene matches. Germline values: CDR1 DFQATT, CDR2 SNEGSKA (reference sequence). Ten or more counts support this clonotype. No antigen is known for it. Presence of unique molecular identifiers characterized the TCR beta cDNA libraries. Each sample of roughly 0.85 to 11 million input T cells yielded roughly 500,000 cDNA molecules, so each molecule approximated one T cell. MiXCR, applied by TCRdb to the PCR reads, yields one record per CDR3 protein. The table has 180,000 or so distinct CDR3 sequences, around 30% seen once.

Sequencing input: blood. V gene TRBV20-1 combines with J gene TRBJ2-1; TRBD2 matches at 7 bases. This TCR was sampled from a girl under 18 with multiple sclerosis. The CDR3 DNA is TGCAGTGCTAGAGATGGACTAGTCAATGAGCAGTTCTTC. This translates into CSARDGLVNEQFF.